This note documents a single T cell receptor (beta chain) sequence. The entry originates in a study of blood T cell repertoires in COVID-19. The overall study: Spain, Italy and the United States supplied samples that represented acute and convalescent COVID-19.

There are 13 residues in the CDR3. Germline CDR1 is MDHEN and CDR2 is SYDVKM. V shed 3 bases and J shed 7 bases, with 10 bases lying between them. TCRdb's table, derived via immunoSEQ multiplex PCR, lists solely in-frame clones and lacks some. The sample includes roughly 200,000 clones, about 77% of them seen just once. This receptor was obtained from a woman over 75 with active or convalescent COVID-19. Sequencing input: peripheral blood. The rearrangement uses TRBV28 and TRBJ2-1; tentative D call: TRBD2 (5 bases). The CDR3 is CASSLPGINEQFF. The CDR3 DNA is TGTGCCAGCAGTTTGCCCGGGATTAATGAGCAGTTCTTC.